Listed below are T cell receptor beta chains from one sample, sequenced in a study of T cell changes during pregnancy in multiple sclerosis. Sequencing used immunoSEQ multiplex PCR; TCRdb keeps in-frame clones, though not all of them. The sample holds around 70,000 clones, over 85% seen once. Sequenced here: peripheral blood, sampled in the second trimester of pregnancy. The receptors come from a female donor in good health, enrolled as a control in a pregnancy study. Both conserved end residues are part of each CDR3. The D gene is left open where the match is weak. The size entry is marked missing in some rows and otherwise reads once, few, many or a size class.

J gene	V gene	D gene	clone size	CDR3 protein	CDR3 DNA
TRBJ1-1	TRBV20-1	-	-	CSAGDTSEAFF	TGCAGTGCTGGGGACACATCTGAAGCTTTCTTT
TRBJ1-1	TRBV5-4	-	-	CASSFTGGAIEAFF	TGTGCCAGCAGCTTTACGGGGGGCGCGATTGAAGCTTTCTTT
TRBJ2-7	TRBV18	-	-	CASSPIGAREQYF	TGTGCCAGCTCACCAATTGGGGCGAGAGAGCAGTACTTC
TRBJ1-4	TRBV7-9	-	-	CASSWPPHHEKLFF	TGTGCCAGCAGCTGGCCTCCCCACCATGAAAAACTGTTTTTT
TRBJ1-1	TRBV5-5	TRBD1	-	CASSAGTGGGVQAAFF	TGTGCCAGCAGCGCGGGGACAGGGGGCGGAGTACAGGCCGCTTTCTTT
TRBJ1-2	TRBV29-1	-	-	CSVYRDGYGYTF	TGCAGCGTATACAGGGACGGCTATGGCTACACCTTC
TRBJ2-1	TRBV18	-	-	CASSPTLRQGGEQFF	TGTGCCAGCTCACCCACACTTCGACAGGGAGGTGAGCAGTTCTTC
TRBJ2-7	TRBV16	TRBD1	-	CASSQQGTGRSEQYF	TGTGCCAGCAGCCAACAAGGGACAGGGAGATCCGAGCAGTACTTC
TRBJ1-2	TRBV4-1	-	-	CASSQDRSGMGGYTF	TGCGCCAGCAGCCAAGATCGTTCCGGGATGGGCGGCTACACCTTC
TRBJ1-1	TRBV6-5	-	-	CASESRVGRNTEAFF	TGTGCCAGCGAAAGCAGGGTGGGCCGAAACACTGAAGCTTTCTTT
TRBJ1-1	TRBV30	-	few	CAWSAPTVRAFF	TGTGCCTGGAGTGCCCCGACAGTTCGGGCTTTCTTT
TRBJ2-5	TRBV7-2	TRBD2	-	CASSLRRGGGETQYF	TGTGCCAGCAGCCTTCGACGGGGGGGCGGAGAGACCCAGTACTTC
TRBJ2-3	TRBV5-1	TRBD1	-	CASSLGRGPSTDTQYF	TGCGCCAGCAGCTTGGGCAGGGGGCCTAGCACAGATACGCAGTATTTT
TRBJ1-5	TRBV7-8	-	-	CASSLDRVGNQPQHF	TGTGCCAGCAGCTTAGACAGGGTGGGCAATCAGCCCCAGCATTTT
TRBJ2-7	TRBV5-1	TRBD1	-	CASSLSQGATYEQYF	TGCGCCAGCAGCTTGTCCCAGGGGGCAACCTACGAGCAGTACTTC
TRBJ1-2	TRBV27	-	-	CASSIGGSSDYTF	TGTGCCAGCAGTATAGGTGGGAGCTCAGACTACACCTTC
TRBJ2-2	TRBV6-5	-	-	CATLAQRHTGELFF	TGTGCCACCCTAGCCCAGCGACACACCGGGGAGCTGTTTTTT
TRBJ2-3	TRBV11-1	TRBD2	-	CASSLGLAARTDTQYF	TGTGCCAGCAGCTTAGGTCTAGCGGCGCGCACAGATACGCAGTATTTT
TRBJ2-2	TRBV5-1	TRBD1	-	CASSAGTGGTGELFF	TGCGCCAGCTCCGCCGGGACAGGTGGCACCGGGGAGCTGTTTTTT
TRBJ2-7	TRBV11-2	TRBD1	-	CASSKQGAYEQYF	TGTGCCAGCAGCAAACAGGGGGCCTACGAGCAGTACTTC
TRBJ1-2	TRBV5-8	TRBD1	-	CASSLDGTGADYGYTF	TGTGCCAGCAGCTTAGACGGGACAGGTGCGGACTATGGCTACACCTTC
TRBJ2-1	TRBV19	TRBD2	-	CASSTSGGYNEQFF	TGTGCCAGTAGTACTAGCGGGGGCTACAATGAGCAGTTCTTC
TRBJ1-5	TRBV19	-	-	CASSTGENQPQHF	TGTGCCAGTAGTACAGGGGAGAATCAGCCCCAGCATTTT
TRBJ1-5	TRBV4-1	TRBD1	-	CASSQDEGQGGQPQHF	TGCGCCAGCAGCCAAGATGAAGGACAAGGGGGCCAGCCCCAGCATTTT
TRBJ2-7	TRBV2	-	-	CASIRSYEQYF	TGTGCCAGCATCAGGTCCTACGAGCAGTACTTC
TRBJ1-2	TRBV30	-	-	CAWNPSGGYTF	TGTGCCTGGAATCCCTCGGGGGGCTACACCTTC
TRBJ2-1	TRBV14	-	few	CASSQDPGDSYNEQFF	TGTGCCAGCAGCCAAGACCCGGGAGACTCCTACAATGAGCAGTTCTTC
TRBJ2-2	TRBV13	TRBD1	-	CASSPDRGFRNTGELFF	TGTGCCAGCAGCCCGGACAGGGGATTCCGGAACACCGGGGAGCTGTTTTTT
TRBJ2-5	TRBV9	TRBD2	-	CASSARTSGGQETQYF	TGTGCCAGCAGCGCCAGGACTAGCGGGGGCCAAGAGACCCAGTACTTC
TRBJ2-5	TRBV28	-	-	CASSLLLKDSGQETQYF	TGTGCCAGCAGTCTACTCCTTAAAGACAGCGGGCAAGAGACCCAGTACTTC
TRBJ1-1	TRBV7-9	-	-	CASSLEGGTEAFF	TGTGCCAGCAGCTTAGAGGGAGGCACTGAAGCTTTCTTT
TRBJ2-1	TRBV6-5	TRBD1	-	CASSYSHRDRGNEQFF	TGTGCCAGCAGTTACTCCCACCGGGACAGGGGCAATGAGCAGTTCTTC
TRBJ2-2	TRBV4-1	TRBD2	-	CASSFSTSGGSNTGELFF	TGCGCCAGCAGCTTCTCGACTAGCGGGGGTTCGAACACCGGGGAGCTGTTTTTT
TRBJ1-1	TRBV7-3	TRBD1	-	CASSSTGTANTEAFF	TGTGCCAGCAGCTCTACCGGGACAGCGAACACTGAAGCTTTCTTT
TRBJ2-1	TRBV19	TRBD2	-	CASNVQRGGMGEQFF	TGTGCCAGTAACGTCCAGCGGGGGGGCATGGGTGAGCAGTTCTTC
TRBJ2-1	TRBV27	TRBD2	-	CASSGSVSGVSYNEQFF	TGTGCCAGCAGTGGCTCAGTAAGCGGGGTGTCCTACAATGAGCAGTTCTTC
TRBJ1-6	TRBV7-8	-	-	CASSLEGLTVNSPLHF	TGTGCCAGCAGCTTAGAGGGGTTGACGGTTAATTCACCCCTCCACTTT
TRBJ1-2	TRBV6-1	-	-	CASNTVPSRGYTF	TGTGCCAGCAATACTGTCCCATCCAGGGGCTACACCTTC
TRBJ2-3	TRBV18	-	-	CASSPKGQSTDTQYF	TGTGCCAGCTCACCAAAAGGACAGAGCACAGATACGCAGTATTTT
TRBJ2-3	TRBV5-1	TRBD2	-	CASSTSVSTDTQYF	TGCGCCAGCTCCACTAGCGTCAGCACAGATACGCAGTATTTT
TRBJ2-3	TRBV19	-	-	CASRSQGSGDTQYF	TGTGCCAGTAGATCACAGGGATCGGGAGATACGCAGTATTTT
TRBJ1-5	TRBV28	-	-	CASRVIQGSNQPQHF	TGTGCCAGCAGGGTCATACAGGGAAGCAATCAGCCCCAGCATTTT
TRBJ1-1	TRBV7-9	-	-	CASSPQGAAEAFF	TGTGCCAGCAGCCCACAGGGCGCGGCTGAAGCTTTCTTT
TRBJ1-2	TRBV7-9	-	-	CASSLGRNYGYTF	TGTGCCAGCAGCTTAGGTCGGAACTATGGCTACACCTTC
TRBJ2-7	TRBV7-2	TRBD1	-	CASTLGQGNYEQYF	TGTGCCAGCACCCTAGGACAGGGCAACTACGAGCAGTACTTC
TRBJ1-4	TRBV27	-	-	CASSSYRASSEKLFF	TGTGCCAGCAGTTCCTACAGGGCATCGTCTGAAAAACTGTTTTTT
TRBJ1-1	TRBV19	-	-	CASSMGRVSTEAFF	TGTGCCAGTAGTATGGGCCGCGTTAGCACTGAAGCTTTCTTT
TRBJ2-5	TRBV5-1	TRBD2	-	CASSSGLVGETQYF	TGCGCCAGCAGCTCTGGACTAGTTGGGGAGACCCAGTACTTC
TRBJ1-2	TRBV9	TRBD1	few	CASSKGQGGPPYGYTF	TGTGCCAGCTCCAAGGGACAGGGTGGTCCCCCCTATGGCTACACCTTC
TRBJ1-2	TRBV5-4	-	-	CASSATGIAYGYTF	TGTGCCAGCAGCGCCACAGGGATAGCCTATGGCTACACCTTC
TRBJ1-4	TRBV2	TRBD1	-	CASRAGGVGIEKLFF	TGTGCCAGCAGGGCAGGGGGCGTAGGAATTGAAAAACTGTTTTTT
TRBJ1-5	TRBV19	TRBD1	-	CASWGQGGQPQHF	TGTGCCAGTTGGGGACAGGGCGGGCAGCCCCAGCATTTT
TRBJ1-2	TRBV4-1	-	-	CASSLQDKPFFDGYTF	TGCGCCAGCAGCCTACAGGACAAGCCCTTTTTCGATGGCTACACCTTC